This passage covers 29 T cell receptor beta chains from one sample sequenced in a study of identical twins. MiXCR, applied by TCRdb to the 5' RACE reads, yields one record per CDR3 protein. The data contain 650,000 to 750,000 distinct CDR3 sequences, 21% of them seen just once; the ten biggest clones take up 4.3%. The same data also went into a second study, on T cells expressing NK-cell markers.

Sequencing input: PBMCs. These receptors were collected from a woman younger than 30 in good health.

In this sample, this clonotype turned up many times. The V gene is TRBV5-4, the J gene TRBJ2-1; 10 bases line up with TRBD2. With 1 base clipped from V and 7 bases from J, the junction kept 8 bases outside the gene matches. This CDR3 contains 16 residues. CDR1 is SGHNT, CDR2 YYREEE, per germline (reference sequence). CDR3 in amino acids: CASSLPLAGVRNEQFF. CDR3 in DNA: TGTGCCAGCAGCTTGCCCCTAGCGGGAGTCCGAAATGAGCAGTTCTTC.

This clonotype was recorded a few times. The gene calls are TRBV5-1 and TRBJ2-3; D is possibly TRBD1 (6 bases). Germline V gene data show CDR1 as SGHRS and CDR2 as YFSETQ. The ends were cut back, 1 base at V and 3 bases at J, with 18 bases in the middle. The CDR3 runs to 17 residues. CDR3 region: CASSLWSSGDRTDTQYF. CDR3 nucleotide sequence: TGCGCCAGCAGCTTGTGGTCTTCGGGTGACAGGACAGATACGCAGTATTTT.

This clonotype appeared a few times. The rearrangement links TRBV20-1 to TRBJ2-1; TRBD2 might be the D (6 bases). CDR1 and CDR2 from the germline V gene are DFQATT and SNEGSKA (reference sequence). This CDR3 spans 13 amino acids. V was shortened by 5 bases and J by 7 bases, with 15 bases between the two germline ends. In nucleotides, the CDR3 is TGCAGTGCTGGGACGGGGGACCCTAATGAGCAGTTCTTC. This encodes CSAGTGDPNEQFF.

This clonotype was recorded a few times. This CDR3 is CSASPGGGLETQYF. The DNA of the CDR3 is TGCAGTGCTAGCCCCGGGGGAGGGCTGGAGACCCAGTACTTC. The gene calls are TRBV20-1 and TRBJ2-5; 7 bases are shared with TRBD2. Germline lookup yields CDR1 DFQATT and CDR2 SNEGSKA (reference sequence). V lost 3 bases and J lost 5; bases outside the gene matches: 9. This CDR3 is 14 amino acids long.

This clonotype was seen many times. The chain has TRBV5-5 and TRBJ2-1; no firm D call. V shed 0 bases and J shed 6 bases, with 13 bases lying between them. The CDR3 contains 15 residues. Germline V gene sequence: CDR1 SGHKS, CDR2 YYEKEE (reference sequence). The CDR3, as DNA: TGTGCCAGCAGCTTGGGTCCCCATCTCGGCAATGAGCAGTTCTTC. As protein: CASSLGPHLGNEQFF.

This clonotype was detected a few times. The genes are TRBV20-1 and TRBJ2-1, with a possible D match to TRBD2 (6 bases). V was cut by 6 bases and J by 14 bases, with 14 bases left in between. Germline CDR1 DFQATT, CDR2 SNEGSKA (reference sequence). The CDR3 is made up of 10 amino acids. CDR3 residues: CSARGTGEFF. The DNA for the CDR3 is TGCAGTGCCCGGGGAACGGGAGAGTTCTTC.

This clonotype turned up a few times. DNA of the CDR3: TGTGCCAGCAGTTTTCAGGCTTCCTATGGCTACACCTTC. It is translated as CASSFQASYGYTF. This chain links TRBV12-3 or TRBV12-4 with TRBJ1-2; D is undetermined. The CDR3 is 13 amino acids. The ends were cut back, 3 bases at V and 4 bases at J, with 9 bases in the middle.

This clonotype has just a few counts. The chain carries TRBV24-1 and TRBJ1-2; D is ambiguous. The CDR3 is 11 amino acids. Germline-derived CDR1 and CDR2 are KGHDR and SFDVKD. Deletions cut 11 bases from V and 7 bases from J, with 13 bases between. This chain's CDR3 is CASSPPGGYTF. Written as DNA, the CDR3 is TGTGCCAGCAGCCCTCCCGGTGGCTACACCTTC.

The V gene is TRBV6-4, the J gene TRBJ2-2; D unclear. The ends were cut back, 0 bases at V and 2 bases at J, with 10 bases in the middle. Germline-derived CDR1 and CDR2 are MRHNA and SNTAGT. CDR3 length: 16 residues. The CDR3 nucleotides read TGTGCCAGCAGTGACTCGCCAGGATCAAACACCGGGGAGCTGTTTTTT. Encoded protein: CASSDSPGSNTGELFF.

This clonotype has only a few counts. Here the CDR3 DNA reads TGTGCCAGCAGCCTAGTACCCCATGATAATTCACCCCTCCACTTT. Residues: CASSLVPHDNSPLHF. The V call is TRBV7-9, the J call TRBJ1-6, with unresolved D. Germline V lookup: CDR1 SEHNR, CDR2 FQNEAQ (reference sequence). V dropped 5 bases and J dropped 5 bases, with 13 bases sitting between them. The CDR3 is 15 residues long.

There are many counts of this clonotype. This chain joins TRBV5-6 and TRBJ1-2; no reliable D call. Per germline, CDR1 SGHDT and CDR2 YYEEEE. V was pared by 1 base and J by 4 bases, with 8 bases between. There are 13 residues in the CDR3. This chain's CDR3 is CASSLRQSYGYTF. Written as DNA, the CDR3 is TGTGCCAGCAGCTTGAGGCAGAGCTATGGCTACACCTTC.

This clonotype showed up many times. The CDR3 DNA follows: TGTGCCAGCAGTTTGAGACAGGCTCGGGGATACGGTGAAGCTTTCTTT. It translates to CASSLRQARGYGEAFF. The chain joins TRBV27 to TRBJ1-1, with D possibly being TRBD1 (6 bases). V was clipped by 3 bases and J by 7 bases, with 21 bases between them. The CDR3 runs 16 residues. Germline assignment: CDR1 MNHEY and CDR2 SMNVEV (reference sequence).

Only a few counts were recorded for this clonotype. The chain is built from TRBV5-1 and TRBJ2-3; no clear D gene. The ends were cut back, 1 base at V and 6 bases at J, with 12 bases in the middle. CDR1 and CDR2 (germline): SGHRS, YFSETQ. The CDR3 loop spans 14 amino acids. CDR3 sequence (DNA): TGCGCCAGCAGCTTGTTGCTCGAAGGGGATACGCAGTATTTT. Protein: CASSLLLEGDTQYF.

This clonotype was found a few times. The chain links TRBV29-1 to TRBJ2-1; 8 bases agree with TRBD2. Germline CDR1 is SQVTM and CDR2 is ANQGSEA. The CDR3 is 11 amino acids. The junction had 5 bases not matched to a gene; V was cut back by 7 bases and J by 9 bases. In nucleotides, the CDR3 is TGCAGCGGAGCGGGAGCCGGTGAGCAGTTCTTC. As protein: CSGAGAGEQFF.

This clonotype was detected many times. V is TRBV20-1 and J is TRBJ2-1; TRBD2 might be the D (6 bases). Germline V lookup: CDR1 DFQATT, CDR2 SNEGSKA (reference sequence). Trimming removed 7 bases from V and 4 bases from J, with 17 bases in between. The CDR3 consists of 14 residues. As DNA, the CDR3 is TGCAGTGTTAAAAGCGGGTCTCGATACAATGAGCAGTTCTTC. Translation gives CSVKSGSRYNEQFF.

This clonotype came up many times. The V and J genes are TRBV2 and TRBJ2-3; D remains unclear. CDR3 length equals 12 residues. CDR1 SNHLY and CDR2 FYNNEI come from the germline V gene. Trimming removed 4 bases at V and 6 bases at J, with 8 bases between. The DNA for the CDR3 is TGTGCCAGCAGTGCCTATGCGGATACGCAGTATTTT. Protein: CASSAYADTQYF.

The chain carries TRBV7-8 and TRBJ2-3; a possible D gene is TRBD2 (6 bases). CDR3 length: 16 residues. Germline V gene lookup returns CDR1 SGHVS and CDR2 FQNEAQ. V dropped 4 bases and J dropped 2 bases, with 16 bases sitting between them. The CDR3 loop is CASSSTSSGTTDTQYF. CDR3 bases: TGTGCCAGCAGCTCCACTAGCTCCGGGACCACAGATACGCAGTATTTT.

This clonotype showed up just a few times. The chain carries TRBV7-9 and TRBJ2-7, with D perhaps given as TRBD1 or TRBD2 (5 bases each). The CDR3 totals 13 residues. CDR1 is SEHNR and CDR2 is FQNEAQ in the germline V gene (reference sequence). V gave up 9 bases and J gave up 6 bases, with 18 bases separating them. Written as DNA, the CDR3 is TGTGCCAGTAGTGGGCAGGGAGTTGGCGAGCAGTACTTC. This codes for CASSGQGVGEQYF.

This clonotype was observed a few times. The CDR3 protein is CSARYRTSGTGELFF. CDR3 DNA sequence: TGCAGTGCTAGATATAGGACTAGCGGAACCGGGGAGCTGTTTTTT. The chain is built from TRBV20-1 and TRBJ2-2; 10 bases map to TRBD2. V lost 2 bases and J lost 5; bases outside the gene matches: 5. This CDR3 region has 15 residues. Germline-derived CDR1 and CDR2 are DFQATT and SNEGSKA (reference sequence).

This clonotype was seen a few times. This chain uses TRBV6-1 with TRBJ2-3; 8 bases map to TRBD2. This CDR3 comprises 14 residues. CDR1 and CDR2 from the germline V gene are MNHNS and SASEGT. Trimming took 7 bases from V and 4 from J; bases not matched to a gene: 7. The CDR3 nucleotides read TGTGCCAGCAATCCTAGTAGCGGGGCAGATACGCAGTATTTT. As protein: CASNPSSGADTQYF.

This clonotype was detected a few times. This chain connects TRBV27 to TRBJ2-1; 11 bases fit TRBD2. Germline lookup yields CDR1 MNHEY and CDR2 SMNVEV (reference sequence). V was clipped by 3 bases and J by 10 bases; unmatched bases: 8. CDR3 length: 15 amino acids. The CDR3: CASSLLAGGVGEQFF. The CDR3 DNA sequence: TGTGCCAGCAGTTTGTTAGCGGGAGGGGTCGGAGAGCAGTTCTTC.

This sequence joins TRBV20-1 and TRBJ1-2; TRBD1 aligns across 8 bases. J was trimmed by 7 bases and V by 0 bases; bases with no gene match: 10. The CDR3 totals 15 residues. Germline V CDR1 and CDR2: DFQATT, SNEGSKA (reference sequence). CDR3 protein: CSARERDRGLSGYTF. CDR3 coding DNA: TGCAGTGCTAGAGAGCGCGACAGGGGTCTCAGTGGCTACACCTTC.

V and J are TRBV5-5 and TRBJ1-6; D is unresolved. The germline V gene encodes CDR1 SGHKS and CDR2 YYEKEE (reference sequence). The V gene lost 1 base and the J gene lost 15 bases, with 14 bases spanning the gap. The CDR3 is made up of 13 amino acids. The CDR3 reads CASSLKAGQSLHF. The CDR3 nucleotides read TGTGCCAGCAGCTTGAAGGCTGGTCAGAGCCTCCACTTT.

A few counts support this clonotype. This chain uses TRBV5-1 with TRBJ2-5; either TRBD1 or TRBD2 may supply D (7 bases each). The germline V gene has CDR1 SGHRS and CDR2 YFSETQ. V was trimmed by 6 bases and J by 5 bases, leaving 14 bases between them. The CDR3 length is 13 residues. CDR3 sequence (DNA): TGCGCCAGCACAACAGGGGAGGGGGAGACCCAGTACTTC. Translation gives CASTTGEGETQYF.

This clonotype was observed a few times. The chain has TRBV5-5 and TRBJ1-5; TRBD1 is a possible D gene (5 bases). Trimming cost V 4 bases and J 3 bases, with 14 bases left between them. This CDR3 comprises 15 residues. Germline V lookup: CDR1 SGHKS, CDR2 YYEKEE (reference sequence). CDR3 sequence reads: CASSNGTGINQPQHF. The CDR3 DNA follows: TGTGCCAGCAGCAACGGGACGGGGATCAATCAGCCCCAGCATTTT.

The J gene is TRBJ2-3, the V gene TRBV20-1; 7 bases align to TRBD2. Germline CDR1 DFQATT, CDR2 SNEGSKA (reference sequence). The CDR3 is 14 amino acids. The trim removed 7 bases at V and 4 bases at J, leaving 11 bases unmatched. The CDR3 DNA reads TGCAGTGGGGCTGCGGGAGTGGGCCCAGATACGCAGTATTTT. Its translation is CSGAAGVGPDTQYF.

The V and J genes are TRBV2 and TRBJ1-6; maybe TRBD1 (5 bases). Germline lookup yields CDR1 SNHLY and CDR2 FYNNEI. The CDR3 length is 15 residues. The V gene lost 6 bases and the J gene lost 5 bases, with 14 bases spanning the gap. The CDR3 nucleotides are TGTGCCAGCAGGTCCACCGGGACCGATAATTCACCCCTCCACTTT. Protein product: CASRSTGTDNSPLHF. Based on the CDR3 plus reference TRBV2 and TRBJ1-6, the full variable domain is EPEVTQTPSHQVTQMGQEVILRCVPISNHLYFYWYRQILGQKVEFLVSFYNNEISEKSEIFDDQFSVERPDGSNFTLKIRSTKLEDSAMYFCASRSTGTDNSPLHFGNGTRLTVT.

At least ten counts were recorded for this clonotype. The chain carries TRBV4-2 and TRBJ2-5, with TRBD2 matching over 7 bases. Germline CDR1 and CDR2: LGHNA and YNFKEQ. The CDR3 runs to 16 residues. Trimming took 4 bases from V and 0 from J; bases not matched to a gene: 8. The CDR3 nucleotides read TGTGCCAGCAGCCCAACTAGCGCCCAGTACCAAGAGACCCAGTACTTC. As protein: CASSPTSAQYQETQYF.

The chain combines TRBV6-5 with TRBJ2-7, with a weak D call TRBD1 (5 bases). Germline CDR1 and CDR2: MNHEY and SVGAGI. Trimming stripped 0 bases from V and 4 bases from J, with 13 bases between. CDR3 length equals 15 residues. This CDR3 reads CASSYSGAQQYEQYF. In DNA, the CDR3 is TGTGCCAGCAGTTACTCTGGGGCTCAGCAATACGAGCAGTACTTC.